The next 25 T cell receptor beta chains were all read from a single sample in a study of identical twins. TCRdb recomputed calls from the 5' RACE reads with MiXCR, one row per CDR3 protein. The profile covers 350,000 to 450,000 distinct CDR3 sequences, with approximately 17% appearing a single time and 10% to 15% taken by the ten largest. Material: naive T cells sorted from blood. Receptors originate from a man between 45 and 60 years old in good health.

This clonotype occurred a few times. V gene TRBV5-1 combines with J gene TRBJ2-7, with 10 bases identical to TRBD2. Germline V gene data show CDR1 as SGHRS and CDR2 as YFSETQ. The CDR3 runs to 13 residues. Trimming took 7 bases from V and 7 from J; bases not matched to a gene: 8. The CDR3 DNA sequence: TGCGCCAGCCGCCTAGCGGGAGATGGAGAGCAGTACTTC. Amino acid sequence: CASRLAGDGEQYF.

In its sample, this clonotype was seen many times. The CDR3 region is CASSFLGTDYEQYF. CDR3 in DNA: TGTGCCAGCAGCTTTTTAGGGACAGACTACGAGCAGTACTTC. This chain joins TRBV5-6 and TRBJ2-7, with 7 bases lining up with TRBD1. The ends lost 2 bases at V and 3 bases at J; junction bases unmatched: 5. Germline loops: CDR1 SGHDT, CDR2 YYEEEE. This CDR3 spans 14 amino acids.

This chain uses TRBV5-1 with TRBJ2-5; the match to TRBD1 covers 7 bases. In germline, CDR1 is SGHRS, CDR2 YFSETQ. V dropped 6 bases and J dropped 4; count of bases not matched to a gene: 12. The length of the CDR3 is 15 residues. The CDR3 DNA reads TGCGCCAGCAATTCGGGGACAGACTCTCTAGAGACCCAGTACTTC. Its protein product is CASNSGTDSLETQYF.

The CDR3 is CASSQEASSGRVYF. The CDR3 DNA reads as TGTGCCAGCAGCCAAGAGGCGTCTAGCGGGAGAGTATACTTC. The chain couples TRBV3-1 to TRBJ2-7, with 10 positions matching TRBD2. Unmatched junction bases numbered 9, after V lost 0 bases and J lost 13 bases. CDR3 size: 14 residues. Germline CDR1 is LGHDT and CDR2 is YNNKEL (reference sequence).

This clonotype appeared a few times. The rearrangement uses TRBV28 and TRBJ2-6; D call uncertain. The ends were cut back, 3 bases at V and 1 base at J, with 10 bases in the middle. The CDR3 is made up of 16 amino acids. CDR1 is MDHEN, CDR2 SYDVKM, per germline. This CDR3 is CASSFVGLSGANVLTF. The CDR3 coding sequence is TGTGCCAGCAGTTTCGTAGGGTTGTCTGGGGCCAACGTCCTGACTTTC.

This clonotype was picked up many times. The gene calls are TRBV20-1 and TRBJ2-7, with a tentative D call TRBD2 (5 bases). CDR1 is DFQATT and CDR2 is SNEGSKA in the germline V gene (reference sequence). V lost 3 bases and J lost 2, with 14 bases in between. CDR3 size: 14 residues. The CDR3 loop is CSAREVQATYEQYF. The DNA for the CDR3 is TGCAGTGCTAGGGAGGTCCAAGCCACCTACGAGCAGTACTTC.

This clonotype was seen repeatedly, ten times or more. This rearrangement joins TRBV7-8 to TRBJ1-5; D call uncertain. The germline CDR1 and CDR2 sequences are SGHVS and FQNEAQ. The CDR3 is made up of 14 amino acids. V was shortened by 3 bases and J by 5 bases, with 11 bases between the two germline ends. CDR3 in DNA: TGTGCCAGCAGCTTTACTTTCGTGTATCAGCCCCAGCATTTT. It specifies CASSFTFVYQPQHF.

At least ten counts were recorded for this clonotype. This chain links TRBV20-1 with TRBJ1-2; D is unclear. Trimming stripped 3 bases from V and 1 base from J, with 6 bases between. The CDR3 covers 12 residues. Germline V gives CDR1 DFQATT, CDR2 SNEGSKA (reference sequence). In DNA form, the CDR3 reads TGCAGTGCTAGCAGGAATAACTATGGCTACACCTTC. Its translation is CSASRNNYGYTF.

In its sample, this clonotype was seen a few times. This chain connects TRBV28 to TRBJ2-1; 11 bases map to TRBD1. The CDR3 is 17 amino acids. Germline CDR1 MDHEN, CDR2 SYDVKM. With V trimmed by 5 bases and J by 6 bases, 12 bases remained unmatched. The CDR3 DNA follows: TGTGCCAGCAGTGTCCCAATGGGACAGGGGGTTAGCAATGAGCAGTTCTTC. It yields the protein CASSVPMGQGVSNEQFF.

This clonotype was seen only a few times. The J gene is TRBJ2-1, the V gene TRBV20-1; D unclear. V lost 3 bases and J lost 9, with 9 bases in between. Germline V lookup: CDR1 DFQATT, CDR2 SNEGSKA (reference sequence). The CDR3 runs 11 residues. CDR3 DNA sequence: TGCAGTGCTAGTCTCCCGCCTGAGCAGTTCTTC. This encodes CSASLPPEQFF.

This clonotype has at least ten counts. A read error may produce the germline difference seen at one junction end. The CDR3 DNA is TGTGTCAGCAGACCGGGATCGCCCAATTATATCAATCAGCCCCAGCATTTT. This translates into CVSRPGSPNYINQPQHF. V is TRBV6-2 or TRBV6-3 and J is TRBJ1-5; D uncertain. The CDR3 is 17 amino acids. Germline V lookup: CDR1 MNHEY, CDR2 SVGEGT.

This clonotype was found a few times. The chain employs TRBV11-2 and TRBJ2-7; D is possibly TRBD1 or TRBD2 (5 bases each). The V gene's germline CDR1 is SGHAT and CDR2 FQNNGV. This CDR3 is built from 15 residues. V was clipped by 4 bases and J by 3 bases, with 16 bases between them. CDR3 nucleotide sequence: TGTGCCAGCAGCTCCTTTGGGGGAGTGGTCTACGAGCAGTACTTC. It is translated as CASSSFGGVVYEQYF. The whole variable domain, filled in from reference TRBV11-2 and TRBJ2-7, reads EAGVAQSPRYKIIEKRQSVAFWCNPISGHATLYWYQQILGQGPKLLIQFQNNGVVDDSQLPKDRFSAERLKGVDSTLKIQPAKLEDSAVYLCASSSFGGVVYEQYFGPGTRLTVT.

This clonotype has at least ten counts. The chain uses TRBV7-2 and TRBJ1-1; D call uncertain. V was pared by 1 base and J by 0 bases, with 9 bases between. Germline V CDR1 and CDR2: SGHTA, FQGNSA. CDR3 length: 15 amino acids. CDR3 residues: CASSLGATLNTEAFF. In DNA form, the CDR3 reads TGTGCCAGCAGCTTAGGGGCCACATTGAACACTGAAGCTTTCTTT.

The chain has TRBV29-1 and TRBJ1-2; tentatively, D is TRBD1 (5 bases). The CDR3 has 14 amino acids. Trimming cost V 5 bases and J 0 bases, with 13 bases left between them. Germline V gene sequence: CDR1 SQVTM, CDR2 ANQGSEA. The CDR3 nucleotides read TGCAGCGTTCAATGGGGCGCCCCTAACTATGGCTACACCTTC. Residues: CSVQWGAPNYGYTF.

This clonotype was recorded at least ten times. The chain is built from TRBV6-2 or TRBV6-3 and TRBJ1-5; D not resolved. V dropped 6 bases and J dropped 6 bases, with 9 bases sitting between them. The CDR3 runs to 12 residues. In germline, CDR1 is MNHEY, CDR2 SVGEGT. The CDR3 is CASSPQVQPQHF. The CDR3 DNA is TGTGCCAGCAGCCCCCAGGTTCAGCCCCAGCATTTT.

The CDR3: CSAPSGGLTGELFF. CDR3 DNA sequence: TGCAGTGCCCCCTCCGGGGGACTCACCGGGGAGCTGTTTTTT. The chain is built from TRBV20-1 and TRBJ2-2, with D tentatively TRBD2 (6 bases). Trimming took 6 bases from V and 4 from J, leaving 15 bases between them. The germline V gene has CDR1 DFQATT and CDR2 SNEGSKA (reference sequence). The CDR3 totals 14 residues.

This clonotype was observed a single time. A read error is possible here, since a much larger clone lies one base away. CDR3 sequence reads: CASSQERRGTGALKTQYF. Written as DNA, the CDR3 is TGCGCCAGCAGCCAAGAAAGACGCGGGACAGGAGCCCTGAAGACCCAGTACTTC. The chain has TRBV4-3 and TRBJ2-5; TRBD1 matches at 8 bases. The CDR3 spans 18 residues. Germline V lookup: CDR1 LGHNA, CDR2 YSLEER. With 0 bases clipped from V and 6 bases from J, the junction kept 15 bases outside the gene matches.

The chain is built from TRBV20-1 and TRBJ2-7; 12 nucleotides match TRBD2. CDR3 size: 16 residues. Germline V lookup: CDR1 DFQATT, CDR2 SNEGSKA (reference sequence). V shed 0 bases and J 1 base; nucleotides not matched to a gene: 4. CDR3: CSARDLGLAGSYEQYF. The CDR3 nucleotides read TGCAGTGCTAGAGATCTTGGACTAGCGGGGTCCTACGAGCAGTACTTC.

The V gene is TRBV4-3, the J gene TRBJ2-1, with D possibly being TRBD2 (5 bases). The CDR3 totals 15 residues. The ends were cut back, 4 bases at V and 4 bases at J, with 14 bases in the middle. Germline assignment: CDR1 LGHNA and CDR2 YSLEER. The DNA for the CDR3 is TGCGCCAGCAGCCGTGACGGGGTGCTTTACAATGAGCAGTTCTTC. Amino acids: CASSRDGVLYNEQFF.

In regard to this clonotype: One end of the junction fails to match germline, which may point to a read error. The chain recombines TRBV20-1 with TRBJ2-1; D is possibly TRBD1 (6 bases). The CDR3 spans 16 residues. The germline CDR1 and CDR2 sequences are DFQATT and SNEGSKA (reference sequence). CDR3 DNA: TGCAGTGCTCGAGAAAAACAGGGAAGCTCCTACAATGAGCAGTTCTTC. Its protein is CSAREKQGSSYNEQFF.

This clonotype was seen at least ten times. The rearrangement uses TRBV7-2 and TRBJ1-1; perhaps TRBD1 as D (5 bases). The V gene lost 3 bases and the J gene lost 10 bases, with 12 bases spanning the gap. The CDR3 has 12 residues. The germline gives CDR1 SGHTA, CDR2 FQGNSA. CDR3 in DNA: TGTGCCAGCAGCTTTAACTCCGGGGCAGCTTTCTTT. Translating it yields CASSFNSGAAFF.

This clonotype has at least ten counts. The chain couples TRBV20-1 to TRBJ1-5, with D uncertain. Germline CDR1 DFQATT, CDR2 SNEGSKA (reference sequence). Trimming took off 1 base at V and 6 bases at J, with 10 bases between the two ends. This CDR3 contains 13 residues. Here the CDR3 reads CSARGVAGQPQHF. CDR3 DNA: TGCAGTGCTAGAGGGGTTGCCGGTCAGCCCCAGCATTTT.

This clonotype appeared a few times. As DNA, the CDR3 is TGCAGTGCTAGAGATTCCCGGTCAGTCGGGCAGTACTTC. This gives the protein CSARDSRSVGQYF. The V and J genes are TRBV20-1 and TRBJ2-7; no definite D call. Germline loops: CDR1 DFQATT, CDR2 SNEGSKA (reference sequence). The CDR3 has 13 amino acids. With 0 bases removed from V and 9 bases from J, the gap between germline ends came to 15 bases.

The sample holds a few counts of this clonotype. CDR3 in amino acids: CASSPRGGRGYLAGAEQYF. Written as DNA, the CDR3 is TGTGCCAGCAGCCCCCGGGGTGGCAGGGGATATCTAGCGGGAGCCGAGCAGTACTTC. The rearrangement links TRBV6-1 to TRBJ2-7; 10 bases match TRBD2. CDR3 length equals 19 residues. The V and J ends lost 6 bases and 6 bases, in that order; junction bases with no gene match: 23. Germline assignment: CDR1 MNHNS and CDR2 SASEGT.

In nucleotides, the CDR3 is TGTGCCTGGAGTCGGCTAGCCCCCAATGAGCAGTTCTTC. It yields the protein CAWSRLAPNEQFF. This chain joins TRBV30 and TRBJ2-1; D possibly corresponds to TRBD2 (5 bases). Trimming pared 2 bases from V and 6 bases from J, leaving 11 bases between. The germline V gene encodes CDR1 GTSNPN and CDR2 SVGIG (reference sequence). The CDR3 is 13 residues long.